This T cell receptor (beta chain) was found in a study of blood T cells in healthy people across ages. General study results and limits: Per million T cells, the diversity of TCR beta decreased roughly linearly as age advanced. With naive T cell percentage, TCR beta diversity showed a strong correlation. Diversity figures based on one million T cells were deemed too low.

Combining a sample-barcoded 5' primer with a J-beta primer mix, a second PCR ran for roughly 7 to 12 cycles. MiXCR was run by TCRdb on the 5' RACE reads, yielding one entry per CDR3 protein. The sample includes around 1,900,000 distinct CDR3 sequences, approximately 39% of them seen just once. CDR1 SGHTA and CDR2 FQGNSA come from the germline V gene. The CDR3 contains 13 residues. Trimming stripped 6 bases from V and 5 bases from J, with 10 bases between. This clonotype showed up just a few times. Its antigen is not known. Donors ranged from about 6 to 95 years old and were healthy Caucasians in Russia.

The chain links TRBV7-2 to TRBJ2-2; D unresolved. The sample consisted of blood. The clonotype comes from a human donor in good health. The DNA for the CDR3 is TGTGCCAGCAGGCCGGAGATGACCGGGGAGCTGTTTTTT. Amino acids: CASRPEMTGELFF. Together with reference TRBV7-2 and TRBJ2-2, the CDR3 gives the full variable domain: GAGVSQSPSNKVTEKGKDVELRCDPISGHTALYWYRQSLGQGLEFLIYFQGNSAPDKSGLPSDRFSAERTGGSVSTLTIQRTQQEDSAVYLCASRPEMTGELFFGEGSRLTVL.